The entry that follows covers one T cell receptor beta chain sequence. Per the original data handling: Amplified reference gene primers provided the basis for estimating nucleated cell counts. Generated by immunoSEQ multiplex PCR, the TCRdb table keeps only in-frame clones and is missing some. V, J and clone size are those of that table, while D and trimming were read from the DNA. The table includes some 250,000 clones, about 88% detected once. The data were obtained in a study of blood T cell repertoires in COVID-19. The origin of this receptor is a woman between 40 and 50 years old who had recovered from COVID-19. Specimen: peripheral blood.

CDR3 sequence (DNA): TGTGCCAGCAGCCCCGGGACTAGCGGCCAGGGTGAGCAGTTCTTC. This encodes CASSPGTSGQGEQFF. The chain couples TRBV11-3 to TRBJ2-1; 11 bases fit TRBD2. Trimming at V came to 5 bases and at J to 9 bases, leaving 9 bases not matched to a gene. The CDR3 runs 15 residues. Germline CDR1 SGHNT, CDR2 YENEEA. The variable domain in full, completed from reference TRBV11-3 and TRBJ2-1, reads EAGVVQSPRYKIIEKKQPVAFWCNPISGHNTLYWYLQNLGQGPELLIRYENEEAVDDSQLPKDRFSAERLKGVDSTLKIQPAELGDSAVYLCASSPGTSGQGEQFFGPGTRLTVL.